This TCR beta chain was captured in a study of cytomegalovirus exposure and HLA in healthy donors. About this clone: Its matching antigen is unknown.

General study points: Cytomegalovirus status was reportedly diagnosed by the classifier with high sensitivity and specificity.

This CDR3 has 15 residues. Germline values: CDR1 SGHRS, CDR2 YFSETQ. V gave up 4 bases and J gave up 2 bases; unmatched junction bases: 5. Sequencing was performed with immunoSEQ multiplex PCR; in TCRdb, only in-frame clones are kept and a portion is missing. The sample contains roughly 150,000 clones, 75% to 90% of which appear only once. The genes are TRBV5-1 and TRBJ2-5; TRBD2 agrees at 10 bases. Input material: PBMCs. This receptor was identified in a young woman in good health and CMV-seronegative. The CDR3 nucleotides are TGCGCCAGCAGCCCAGGACTAGCGGAACAAGAGACCCAGTACTTC. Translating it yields CASSPGLAEQETQYF.